This record looks at one T cell receptor beta chain sequence and its context. The CDR3 extends over 11 amino acids. V was shortened by 4 bases and J by 8 bases, with 6 bases between the two germline ends. From germline, CDR1 is SGHDT and CDR2 YYEEEE. The assay was immunoSEQ multiplex PCR, and TCRdb's table has in-frame clones only and misses some. The table has 45,000 to 70,000 clones, about 88% seen once. This entry belongs to a study of cytomegalovirus exposure and HLA in healthy donors. The source is a man between 18 and 29 years old in good health and CMV-seronegative. J is TRBJ2-2 and V is TRBV5-6; D gene unclear. The sequenced sample consisted of PBMCs. This chain's CDR3 is CASSARGELFF. The CDR3 DNA sequence: TGTGCCAGCAGCGCCCGGGGGGAGCTGTTTTTT.